This is a list of T cell receptor beta chains from one sample in a study of T cell repertoires in cytomegalovirus infection. One entry per CDR3 protein, called by TCRdb with MiXCR from the reads. The sample gives more than 150,000 distinct CDR3 sequences, over 25% of which show up once; 31% is in the top ten. The sequenced sample consisted of PBMCs. These receptors all come from a human donor in good health (CMV status not recorded). Some clones in this sample may be carry-over from other donors' samples. CDR3s include the opening cysteine and the closing phenylalanine or tryptophan. The D gene is left open where the match is weak. Size is omitted from some rows. Given values are once, few, many or a class for expanded clones.

TRBD2,NA,TRBJ2-1,TRBV20-1,CSQAGTSGGSSYNEQFF,TGCTCCCAGGCCGGGACTAGCGGGGGGAGCTCCTACAATGAGCAGTTCTTC
NA,few,TRBJ1-1,TRBV3-1,CASSRGDLGAEAFF,TGTGCCAGCAGCCGGGGGGATTTAGGAGCTGAAGCTTTCTTT
TRBD2,many,TRBJ2-3,TRBV12-3/TRBV12-4,CASTPGTSGGAYRVDTQYF,TGTGCCAGCACCCCTGGGACTAGCGGGGGGGCCTATCGCGTGGATACGCAGTATTTT
NA,NA,TRBJ2-3,TRBV6-5,CASSSPSGSTDTQYF,TGTGCCAGCAGTTCCCCTTCGGGGAGCACAGATACGCAGTATTTT
NA,NA,TRBJ1-1,TRBV12-3/TRBV12-4,CASSFDDEWGEAFF,TGTGCCAGCAGTTTCGACGACGAGTGGGGTGAAGCTTTCTTT
TRBD1,few,TRBJ2-7,TRBV7-8,CASSGTAPRTTEQYF,TGTGCTTCGTCTGGGACAGCACCACGAACGACCGAGCAGTACTTC
NA,NA,TRBJ1-5,TRBV19,CASIAEDSRSNQPQHF,TGTGCCAGTATCGCCGAAGACTCCCGCTCCAATCAGCCCCAGCATTTT
TRBD1,many,TRBJ2-7,TRBV7-2,CASSYAGTGSYEQYF,TGTGCCAGCAGCTATGCCGGGACAGGCTCCTACGAGCAGTACTTC
NA,few,TRBJ2-7,TRBV11-3,CASSPGGVDEQYF,TGTGCCAGCAGCCCAGGGGGGGTCGACGAGCAGTACTTC
TRBD2,few,TRBJ2-1,TRBV14,CASSRRLAGGFYNEQFF,TGTGCCAGCAGCCGCCGACTAGCGGGGGGATTCTACAATGAGCAGTTCTTC
NA,few,TRBJ1-1,TRBV29-1,CSVVKEIDTEAFF,TGCAGCGTTGTAAAGGAGATCGACACTGAAGCTTTCTTT
TRBD1,NA,TRBJ1-2,TRBV12-3/TRBV12-4,CASGQGGNYGYTF,TGTGCCAGCGGACAGGGGGGAAACTATGGCTACACCTTC
NA,NA,TRBJ1-5,TRBV15,CATSRDRDWGNQPQHF,TGTGCCACCAGCAGAGACAGGGATTGGGGCAATCAGCCCCAGCATTTT
NA,NA,TRBJ1-6,TRBV9,CASSVAPDSPMRTLHF,TGTGCCAGCAGCGTAGCGCCAGACAGCCCGATGAGGACCCTCCACTTT
NA,few,TRBJ2-7,TRBV3-1,CASSDTYEQYF,TGTGCCAGCAGTGATACCTACGAGCAGTACTTC
TRBD1,few,TRBJ1-2,TRBV10-3,CAISEGQNYGYTF,TGTGCCATCAGCGAGGGACAGAACTATGGCTACACCTTC
NA,many,TRBJ2-2,TRBV19,CASSLLGGKAGELFF,TGTGCCAGTAGCCTGCTCGGCGGGAAGGCCGGGGAGCTGTTTTTT
NA,NA,TRBJ1-2,TRBV12-3/TRBV12-4,CASREAVYGYTF,TGTGCCAGCAGGGAGGCCGTGTATGGCTACACCTTC
NA,many,TRBJ1-1,TRBV5-1,CASSLEGLADTEAFF,TGCGCCAGCAGCTTGGAGGGGCTGGCGGACACTGAAGCTTTCTTT
TRBD1,NA,TRBJ2-5,TRBV2,CASSNQGQVGETQYF,TGTGCCAGCAGTAATCAGGGACAGGTGGGAGAGACCCAGTACTTC
NA,few,TRBJ1-2,TRBV9,CASSVGTGYGYTF,TGTGCCAGCAGCGTGGGGACGGGCTATGGCTACACCTTC
NA,NA,TRBJ1-1,TRBV7-9,CASSFGTTEAFF,TGTGCCAGCAGCTTCGGGACCACTGAAGCTTTCTTT
NA,few,TRBJ1-4,TRBV7-9,CASTSSAGGGEKLFF,TGTGCCAGCACCTCTTCGGCCGGGGGCGGCGAAAAACTGTTTTTT